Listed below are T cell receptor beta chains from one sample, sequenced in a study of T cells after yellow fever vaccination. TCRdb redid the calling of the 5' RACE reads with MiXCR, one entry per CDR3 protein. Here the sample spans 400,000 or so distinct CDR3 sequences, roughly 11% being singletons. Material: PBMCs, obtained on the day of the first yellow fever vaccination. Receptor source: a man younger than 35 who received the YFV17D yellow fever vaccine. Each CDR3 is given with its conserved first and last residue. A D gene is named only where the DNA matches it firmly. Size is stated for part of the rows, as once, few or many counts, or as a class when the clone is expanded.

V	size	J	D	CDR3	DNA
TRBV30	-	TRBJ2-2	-	CAWSAQATGELFF	TGTGCCTGGAGTGCGCAGGCCACCGGGGAGCTGTTTTTT
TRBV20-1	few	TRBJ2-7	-	CRQRVPGSYEQYF	TGCAGACAGAGGGTTCCGGGGTCGTACGAGCAGTACTTC
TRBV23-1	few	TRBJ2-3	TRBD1	CASTWDRGGPDTQYF	TGCGCCAGCACCTGGGACAGGGGGGGCCCAGATACGCAGTATTTT
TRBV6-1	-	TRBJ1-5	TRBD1	CASSGPGQVLKSNQPQHF	TGTGCCAGCAGTGGACCGGGACAGGTCCTCAAGAGCAATCAGCCCCAGCATTTT
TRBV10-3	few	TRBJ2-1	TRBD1	CAISDFGTGGSYEQFF	TGTGCCATCAGTGATTTTGGGACAGGGGGATCGTATGAGCAGTTCTTC
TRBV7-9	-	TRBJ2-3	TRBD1	CASSLGPGQRNTDTQYF	TGTGCCAGCAGCTTAGGACCGGGACAGCGGAACACAGATACGCAGTATTTT
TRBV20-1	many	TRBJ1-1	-	CGASSEAFF	TGCGGGGCCTCGAGTGAAGCTTTCTTT
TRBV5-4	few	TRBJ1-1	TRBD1	CASSIGGQGEAFF	TGTGCCAGCAGTATTGGTGGACAGGGCGAAGCTTTCTTT
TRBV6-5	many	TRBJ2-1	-	CASSLLATGYNEQFF	TGTGCCAGCAGCCTGCTAGCAACCGGCTACAATGAGCAGTTCTTC
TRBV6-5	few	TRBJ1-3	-	CASSYGGQFGGNTIYF	TGTGCCAGCAGTTACGGCGGACAGTTCGGCGGAAACACCATATATTTT
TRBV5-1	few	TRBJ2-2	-	CASTLGTYTGELFF	TGCGCCAGCACCCTCGGCACCTACACCGGGGAGCTGTTTTTT
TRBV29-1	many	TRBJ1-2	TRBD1	CSVVNRGYGYTF	TGCAGCGTTGTTAACAGGGGGTATGGCTACACCTTC
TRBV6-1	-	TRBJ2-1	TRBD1	CASSPDRGPGDEQFF	TGTGCCAGCAGCCCTGACAGGGGGCCGGGCGATGAGCAGTTCTTC
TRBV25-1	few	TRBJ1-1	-	CASSTSSLEAFF	TGTGCCAGCAGTACCAGCAGCCTCGAAGCTTTCTTT
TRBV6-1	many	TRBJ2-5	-	CASRPRVIETQYF	TGTGCCAGCAGGCCGCGGGTAATAGAGACCCAGTACTTC
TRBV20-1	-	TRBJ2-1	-	CSAAQMGGSYNEQFF	TGCAGTGCCGCCCAAATGGGGGGCAGCTACAATGAGCAGTTCTTC
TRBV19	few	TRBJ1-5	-	CASSISAVYSNQPQHF	TGTGCCAGTAGTATCTCGGCAGTCTATAGCAATCAGCCCCAGCATTTT
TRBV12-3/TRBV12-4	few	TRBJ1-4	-	CASSLGAGGNEKLFF	TGTGCCAGCAGTTTAGGTGCGGGCGGGAATGAAAAACTGTTTTTT
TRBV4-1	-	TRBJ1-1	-	CASNQEVGNMNTEAFF	TGCGCCAGCAACCAAGAAGTCGGAAACATGAACACTGAAGCTTTCTTT
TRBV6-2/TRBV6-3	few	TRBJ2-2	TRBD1	CASRNDRVTGELFF	TGTGCCAGCAGGAACGACAGGGTCACCGGGGAGCTGTTTTTT
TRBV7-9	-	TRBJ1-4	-	CASATGEKLFF	TGTGCCAGCGCCACTGGCGAAAAACTGTTTTTT
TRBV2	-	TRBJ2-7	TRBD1	CASSSGTGGLKQYF	TGTGCCAGCAGTTCCGGGACAGGGGGTTTGAAGCAGTACTTC
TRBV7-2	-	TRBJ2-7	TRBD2	CASSLVQAGHEQYF	TGTGCCAGCAGCTTAGTTCAAGCGGGGCACGAGCAGTACTTC
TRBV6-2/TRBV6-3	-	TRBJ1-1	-	CASSPTGAVNTEAFF	TGTGCCAGCAGTCCAACCGGGGCCGTGAACACTGAAGCTTTCTTT
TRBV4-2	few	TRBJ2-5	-	CASSQIGVLSQETQYF	TGTGCCAGCAGCCAAATAGGGGTCCTTTCCCAAGAGACCCAGTACTTC
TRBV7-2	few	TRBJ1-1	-	CASSAAIGLNTGAFF	TGTGCCAGCAGCGCCGCCATAGGACTGAACACTGGAGCTTTCTTT
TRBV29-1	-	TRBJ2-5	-	CSVEWAGDTKETQYF	TGCAGCGTTGAATGGGCTGGCGATACCAAAGAGACCCAGTACTTC
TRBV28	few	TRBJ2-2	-	CASSFRYTGELFF	TGTGCCAGCAGTTTTCGTTACACCGGGGAGCTGTTTTTT
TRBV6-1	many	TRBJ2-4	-	CASSTGIIENIQYF	TGTGCCAGCAGCACAGGGATTATCGAAAACATTCAGTACTTC
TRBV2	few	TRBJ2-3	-	CASSDQYTDTQYF	TGTGCCAGCAGTGACCAATACACAGATACGCAGTATTTT
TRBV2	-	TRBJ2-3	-	CASSEGNRRGPDTQYF	TGTGCCAGCAGTGAAGGGAACCGCCGGGGCCCAGATACGCAGTATTTT
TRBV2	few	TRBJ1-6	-	CASSVTDSANSPLHF	TGTGCCAGCAGTGTCACGGACAGTGCCAATTCACCCCTCCACTTT
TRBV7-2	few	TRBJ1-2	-	CASSLVGGRRGYTF	TGTGCCAGCAGCTTAGTAGGCGGGCGGAGAGGCTACACCTTC